Shown below are 21 T cell receptor beta chains from a single sample sequenced in a study of T cell responses to AZD1222 COVID-19 vaccine. Data came from immunoSEQ multiplex PCR; TCRdb stores just in-frame clones and leaves some out. The sample records around 92,000 clones, 86% being singletons. The sequenced sample was peripheral blood, obtained on day 0 of AZD1222 vaccination. The receptors were sampled from an adult in good health.

J is TRBJ1-3 and V is TRBV19; D is uncertain. V lost 6 bases and J lost 2, with 20 bases in between. This CDR3 is 17 amino acids long. Germline loops: CDR1 LNHDA, CDR2 SQIVND (reference sequence). The CDR3 DNA reads TGTGCCAGTAGCGAGAGGGCTGGACGACGTGCTGGAAACACCATATATTTT. Translation: CASSERAGRRAGNTIYF.

The CDR3 nucleotides read TGTGCCAGCAGTGACAGGGGAGGGGAGTCAGATACGCAGTATTTT. Translated: CASSDRGGESDTQYF. The rearrangement joins TRBV6-1 to TRBJ2-3, with a tentative D call TRBD2 (7 bases). The CDR3 consists of 15 residues. With 3 bases removed from V and 4 bases from J, the gap between germline ends came to 14 bases. The germline V gene has CDR1 MNHNS and CDR2 SASEGT.

The DNA of the CDR3 is TGTGCCAGCAGCTCCACTATCCGGACAAGGGCCTACGAGCAGTACTTC. It specifies CASSSTIRTRAYEQYF. This chain links TRBV7-2 with TRBJ2-7; TRBD1 is a possible D gene (5 bases). Trimming took 4 bases from V and 2 from J, leaving 18 bases between them. CDR1 and CDR2 from the germline V gene are SGHTA and FQGNSA. There are 16 residues in the CDR3.

V and J are TRBV30 and TRBJ1-1; TRBD1 matches at 11 bases. In germline, CDR1 is GTSNPN, CDR2 SVGIG (reference sequence). J was trimmed by 4 bases and V by 8 bases; bases with no gene match: 6. This CDR3 region has 13 residues. The CDR3 sequence: CAGTGGSGTEAFF. The CDR3 DNA is TGTGCCGGGACAGGGGGTTCCGGCACTGAAGCTTTCTTT.

The sample holds a few counts of this clone. The chain combines TRBV6-5 with TRBJ1-1, with D possibly matching TRBD1 (6 bases). CDR3 size: 14 residues. V lost 2 bases, J lost 5 bases, and 12 bases lay in between. Germline loops: CDR1 MNHEY, CDR2 SVGAGI. The DNA for the CDR3 is TGTGCCAGCAGTTACACCAGGGGAGAGACTGAAGCTTTCTTT. This codes for CASSYTRGETEAFF.

The chain carries TRBV25-1 and TRBJ1-4; D is uncertain. Per germline, CDR1 MGHDK and CDR2 SYGVNS. The CDR3 is 13 residues long. V shed 11 bases and J shed 4 bases, with 14 bases lying between them. The CDR3 sequence is CASMEYNNEKLFF. In DNA, the CDR3 is TGTGCCTCCATGGAGTATAATAATGAAAAACTGTTTTTT.

The V and J genes are TRBV3-1 (or the pseudogene TRBV3-2) and TRBJ1-3, with unresolved D. This CDR3 is built from 16 residues. Germline CDR1 is LGHDT and CDR2 is YNNKEL (reference sequence). The V end was cut by 4 bases, the J end by 4 bases, with 17 bases between. CDR3 nucleotides: TGTGCCAGCAGCCCAAATTTGAGGGCGAGCGGAAACACCATATATTTT. It yields the protein CASSPNLRASGNTIYF.

The chain has TRBV4-1 and TRBJ1-3; tentative D call: TRBD1 (6 bases). Trimming stripped 0 bases from V and 3 bases from J, with 24 bases between. Germline V gene data show CDR1 as MGHRA and CDR2 as YSYEKL. CDR3 length: 20 residues. For the CDR3, the DNA is TGCGCCAGCAGCCAAGATCGACCGGTGGGGGGCGCCGGTAGTGGAAACACCATATATTTT. Translation: CASSQDRPVGGAGSGNTIYF.

The V call is TRBV6-5, the J call TRBJ1-6; no reliable D call. The CDR3 contains 15 residues. V lost 0 bases to trimming and J lost 7 bases, with 10 bases between them. Germline CDR1 and CDR2: MNHEY and SVGAGI. The CDR3 sequence is CASSYSGPVNSPLHF. The CDR3 DNA reads TGTGCCAGCAGTTACTCGGGCCCCGTCAATTCACCCCTCCACTTT.

CDR3 nucleotides: TGTGCCACGTGGGGGATATTGAACACTGAAGCTTTCTTT. Translation: CATWGILNTEAFF. This chain connects TRBV12-3 or TRBV12-4 to TRBJ1-1, with D possibly TRBD1 on 5 matching bases. The CDR3 length is 13 residues. Trimming took off 10 bases at V and 0 bases at J, with 12 bases between the two ends.

The J gene is TRBJ1-2, the V gene TRBV7-9; 7 positions agree with TRBD1. This CDR3 spans 13 amino acids. V gave up 8 bases and J gave up 4 bases; unmatched junction bases: 7. CDR1 and CDR2 from the germline V gene are SEHNR and FQNEAQ (reference sequence). In nucleotides, the CDR3 is TGTGCCAGCCAGGGGGTACTGAGCTATGGCTACACCTTC. Amino acid sequence: CASQGVLSYGYTF.

The chain employs TRBV28 and TRBJ1-4; 7 positions match TRBD1. CDR3 length: 13 amino acids. Looked up from germline, CDR1 is MDHEN and CDR2 is SYDVKM. The ends lost 6 bases at V and 8 bases at J; junction bases unmatched: 6. CDR3 loop: CASRPTGTEKLFF. CDR3 in DNA: TGTGCCAGCAGACCGACAGGGACAGAAAAACTGTTTTTT.

This chain joins TRBV28 and TRBJ1-4, with TRBD1 matching over 7 bases. CDR1 is MDHEN, CDR2 SYDVKM, per germline. Trimming at V came to 3 bases and at J to 4 bases, leaving 2 bases not matched to a gene. This CDR3 contains 14 residues. The chain's CDR3 is CASSFRGGNEKLFF. The CDR3 DNA reads as TGTGCCAGCAGTTTCAGGGGGGGTAATGAAAAACTGTTTTTT.

CDR3 in DNA: TGTGCCACCAGCCGACAGGGTTCCTCGGAAAAACTGTTTTTT. Translating gives CATSRQGSSEKLFF. The rearrangement joins TRBV24-1 to TRBJ1-4; TRBD1 aligns across 7 bases. V shed 7 bases, J shed 8 bases, and the junction held 9 bases outside the gene matches. The CDR3 spans 14 residues. Germline assignment: CDR1 KGHDR and CDR2 SFDVKD.

The chain has TRBV5-1 and TRBJ1-1; D unclear. Trimming pared 0 bases from V and 2 bases from J, leaving 2 bases between. Germline-derived CDR1 and CDR2 are SGHRS and YFSETQ. This CDR3 spans 12 amino acids. The CDR3 nucleotides are TGCGCCAGCAGCTTGGCCAACACTGAAGCTTTCTTT. The encoded protein is CASSLANTEAFF.

In nucleotides, the CDR3 is TGTGCCAGCAGCCCACAAAACAGGGATGAGACCCAGTACTTC. Its translation: CASSPQNRDETQYF. J is TRBJ2-5 and V is TRBV7-2; maybe TRBD1 (6 bases). Deletions cut 5 bases from V and 5 bases from J, with 15 bases between. The germline gives CDR1 SGHTA, CDR2 FQGNSA. The CDR3 runs 14 residues.

The chain carries TRBV5-4 and TRBJ2-2, with a possible D match to TRBD2 (6 bases). This CDR3 has 15 residues. Germline V gene sequence: CDR1 SGHNT, CDR2 YYREEE (reference sequence). Trimming took off 0 bases at V and 1 base at J, with 7 bases between the two ends. In DNA, the CDR3 is TGTGCCAGCAGCTTGGTCGGGAGGAACACCGGGGAGCTGTTTTTT. Translated: CASSLVGRNTGELFF. Based on the CDR3 plus reference TRBV5-4 and TRBJ2-2, the full variable domain is ETGVTQSPTHLIKTRGQQVTLRCSSQSGHNTVSWYQQALGQGPQFIFQYYREEENGRGNFPPRFSGLQFPNYSSELNVNALELDDSALYLCASSLVGRNTGELFFGEGSRLTVL.

The chain links TRBV5-1 to TRBJ1-1; D perhaps matches TRBD1 (6 bases). The CDR3 runs to 14 residues. V lost 1 base and J lost 5, with 12 bases in between. Germline V gene sequence: CDR1 SGHRS, CDR2 YFSETQ. CDR3 residues: CASSLRGAETEAFF. CDR3 DNA sequence: TGCGCCAGCAGCTTGCGGGGGGCGGAGACTGAAGCTTTCTTT.

The V call is TRBV4-2, the J call TRBJ2-7; D may match TRBD1 or TRBD2 (6 bases each). Germline values: CDR1 LGHNA, CDR2 YNFKEQ. V lost 0 bases and J 5 bases, leaving 17 bases between the germline ends. This CDR3 is 16 amino acids long. CDR3 bases: TGTGCCAGCAGCCAAGAGCCCATCGGGGGCGGGCACGAGCAGTACTTC. Amino acid sequence: CASSQEPIGGGHEQYF.

The chain has TRBV12-3 or TRBV12-4 and TRBJ2-6; D gene ambiguous. The CDR3 loop spans 13 amino acids. V lost 8 bases, J lost 0 bases, and 5 bases lay in between. CDR3 protein: CASLLSGANVLTF. CDR3 coding DNA: TGTGCCAGCTTACTCTCTGGGGCCAACGTCCTGACTTTC.

V gene TRBV7-9 combines with J gene TRBJ1-1; D unresolved. The CDR3 length is 13 residues. Germline assignment: CDR1 SEHNR and CDR2 FQNEAQ (reference sequence). The V end was cut by 2 bases, the J end by 4 bases, with 8 bases between. The CDR3 region has the DNA TGTGCCAGCAGCTTACGGGAAGGCACTGAAGCTTTCTTT. This gives the protein CASSLREGTEAFF.